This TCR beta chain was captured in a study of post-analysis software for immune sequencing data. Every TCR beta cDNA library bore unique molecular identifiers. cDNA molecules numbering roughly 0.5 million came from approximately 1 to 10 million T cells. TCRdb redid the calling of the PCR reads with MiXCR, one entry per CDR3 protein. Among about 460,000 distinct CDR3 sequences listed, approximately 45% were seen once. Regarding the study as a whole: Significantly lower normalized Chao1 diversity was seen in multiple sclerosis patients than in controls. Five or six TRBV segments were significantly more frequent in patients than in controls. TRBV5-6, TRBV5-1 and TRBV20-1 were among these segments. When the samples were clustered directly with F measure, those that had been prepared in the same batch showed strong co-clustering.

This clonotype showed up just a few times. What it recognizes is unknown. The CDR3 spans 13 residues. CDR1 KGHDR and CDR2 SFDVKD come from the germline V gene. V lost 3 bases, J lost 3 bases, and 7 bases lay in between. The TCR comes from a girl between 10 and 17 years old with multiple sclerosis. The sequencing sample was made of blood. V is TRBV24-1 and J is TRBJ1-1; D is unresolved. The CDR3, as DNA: TGTGCCACCAGTGATCCCGAGGACACTGAAGCTTTCTTT. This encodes CATSDPEDTEAFF.